This T cell receptor (beta chain) appears in the sequencing data of a study of cytomegalovirus exposure and HLA in healthy donors. The study's findings and limits: In vitro experiments confirmed that a few CMV-associated chains were specific for CMV antigens. According to a later analysis, TCR clusters from the first cohort tended to co-occur in the 120 or so validation repertoires.

Measured with immunoSEQ multiplex PCR; TCRdb has only the in-frame clones, and not every one. The table shows fewer than 60,000 clones, with roughly 89% occurring only once. To note about this clone: The target antigen is unknown.

The CDR3 consists of 15 residues. The V end was cut by 3 bases, the J end by 0 bases, with 12 bases between. CDR1 MNHNY and CDR2 SVGAGI come from the germline V gene (reference sequence). This clonotype originated in a young woman in good health and CMV-seronegative. The sample consisted of PBMCs. The chain is built from TRBV6-6 and TRBJ2-7; no reliable D call. CDR3 region: CASSYENYPSYEQYF. CDR3 sequence (DNA): TGTGCCAGCAGTTATGAGAACTACCCCTCCTACGAGCAGTACTTC.